This T cell receptor (beta chain) was sequenced during a study of cytomegalovirus exposure and HLA in healthy donors (dated by TCRdb to 2015 to 2018). Study-wide context: An earlier analysis of roughly 610 of the donors reported around 280 Gb of sequence data and about 120 million unique TCR beta sequences obtained from some 170 million T cells. An early release covering just under 650 HLA-typed donors comprised approximately 300 gigabases of sequencing data and about 90 million unique TCR sequences. Among the roughly 400 genotyped donors, more than 70% belonged to the genetic ancestry cluster associated with self-reported Caucasian donors. The study aimed to test whether signatures of past pathogen exposure could be identified by cataloging public T cell receptors. Using immunosequencing, the study profiled T cell repertoires from 500 to 800 subjects and related those repertoires to cytomegalovirus serostatus. In addition to the first cohort of around 670 subjects, a separate validation cohort of 130 or so different subjects was used. To predict cytomegalovirus infection status, the study brought together high-throughput TCR immunosequencing, statistical association of individual TCRs with disease status, and machine learning. A later analysis re-analyzed previously published TCR beta repertoires from hundreds of donors and added high-resolution HLA genotyping to study TCR occurrence patterns. Rather than using new phenotypic data, the later analysis identified candidate immune exposures from TCR beta sequences and from how often those sequences occurred across donors. To decide whether each TCR beta V gene segment behaved as functional or pseudogenic, an earlier analysis of approximately 590 of the donors relied on high-throughput TCR beta sequencing. Donor age, sex, ethnicity and CMV serostatus were collected together with the repertoire data. In a later genetic analysis, genome-wide SNP genotypes for about three fifths of the roughly 670 donors were used, and that subset was treated as a discovery cohort. Every repertoire in the discovery cohort had been generated on one and the same sequencing platform. Both class I and class II loci were covered by HLA typing, at four-digit resolution. Typing coverage varied by locus: roughly 629-640 donors for A, B, C, DRB1 and DQB1; roughly 560 for DQA1; more than 600 for DPA1; roughly 470 for DPB1. Four to six DR-DQ haplotypes were handled as single units for association and clustering, since linkage in the cohort was strong. On average, 235,054 unique TCR beta nucleotide sequences were sequenced per donor among some 420 genotyped donors of the cohort, with 15% to 20% of those sequences being non-productive. On the study overall, not on this receptor specifically: A later genetic analysis reported fewer N-insertions in productive TCRs among donors in an Asian-associated ancestry cluster than the approximately 670-donor mean. A later analysis found that HLA-associated TCR beta chains were more clonally expanded and had lower generation probabilities than equally common non-associated chains. Most TCR sequences were observed very rarely across donors, whereas some public TCRs were present in many individuals. Broadly in line with IMGT annotations, most TCR beta V segments showed up in productive rearrangements about 87% or about 30% of the time in an earlier analysis of around 600 of the donors. A cluster of highly shared sequence variants was judged likely to be a technical artifact of the sequencing pipeline. Roughly 15 rarely observed V segments, including chromosome 9 orphons, were excluded from the earlier analysis of approximately 500 of the donors because counts were too low. A later genetic analysis associated a missense DCLRE1C variant with V-gene and J-gene trimming of TCR beta chains, and an independent cohort replicated the association. In vitro tests confirmed that a few of the cytomegalovirus-associated TCR beta chains recognize cytomegalovirus antigens. HLA typing was unavailable for some donors at each locus, so association tests used only the typed subset. The 87-base-pair reads could not distinguish some IMGT-functional V segments, including TRBV6-2 and TRBV6-3, so those segments were excluded. A later analysis associated 16,951 TCR beta sequences with specific HLA alleles at a false discovery rate of 0.05. Cytomegalovirus status was reported to be diagnosed by the classifier with high specificity and sensitivity in both the original and validation cohorts. A later analysis found that TCR association rates varied across HLA loci, with DRB1 alleles showing the most associated TCRs and HLA-C alleles the fewest. CMV serostatus was the only immune exposure information available for the cohort. According to a later analysis, parvovirus B19, influenza, CMV and Epstein-Barr virus appeared linked to several top co-occurrence clusters. Linkage disequilibrium might explain the correlated functional status among segregating V segments, but an unknown experimental factor could not be excluded. Strong co-occurrence of HLA alleles, especially DR and DQ, made assigning TCR associations to individual alleles difficult. A further reported finding was that TCR beta sequences accurately predicted the HLA-A and HLA-B alleles for most subjects in the first cohort. The study gave a list of some 150 TCR beta chains associated with cytomegalovirus. This cohort had only TCR beta chains sequenced, and the lack of alpha or paired-chain data limited which features could be detected. The authors suggested that the approach could potentially be extended to other disease states and immunological phenotypes. Sequencing depth was assumed to be roughly uniform across donors in the presence/absence analyses, though that assumption may not hold. In a later analysis, most CMV-associated TCR beta chains were found to appear HLA-restricted, with HLA associations seemingly driven largely by CMV exposure.

In total, approximately 700 healthy bone marrow donors made up the cohort. Cohort members were all nominally healthy when sampled, although unrecorded immune exposures were likely present. The donor tested CMV seronegative and was one of the 352 seronegative cohort members. A peripheral blood sample was collected from each donor, and TCR beta sequencing was performed on peripheral blood mononuclear cells. Genomic DNA extraction from the blood cell samples was performed with the Qiagen DNeasy Blood Extraction Kit. Libraries came from the immunoSEQ multiplex PCR assay. For the multiplex PCR, a mixture combining 60 forward primers for TCR Vbeta segments and 13 reverse primers for TCR Jbeta segments was used. The CDR3 region of rearranged TCR beta genes was amplified from genomic DNA by a multiplex PCR assay. Amplified TCR beta libraries were sequenced as 87-base-pair reads on the Illumina HiSeq System. In the original analysis: A later analysis tallied 70 million to 100 million unique TCR beta chains across the 700 or so repertoires, and some 10 million of those chains were shared by two or more donors. A nearest-neighbor algorithm error-corrected the raw reads and collapsed the reads into unique sequences, merging closely related sequences to remove PCR and sequencing errors. To assign V, D and J gene segments, CDR3 sequences were aligned to IMGT reference sequences. For a sequence to be retained, a match of at least six nucleotides was required to both a V gene segment and a J gene segment. A rearrangement was called productive if the CDR3 had no stop codons and remained in frame with V and J, and every other rearrangement was called non-productive. CDR3 was defined according to IMGT convention as the region running from the second conserved V-encoded cysteine to the conserved J-encoded phenylalanine. The earlier analysis of about 590 of the donors excluded sequences that lacked an unambiguous match to a single V gene segment. An earlier analysis of fewer than 650 of the donors classified V segments as functional when productive rearrangements were above 56.7% and as segregating when the standard deviation between donors was above 5%. A statistical classification framework was built to diagnose cytomegalovirus status from the catalog of TCR beta chain sequences. V and J gene assignment, in a later analysis, came from comparing TCR nucleotide sequences with IMGT/GENE-DB human TR gene sequences. Using the TCRdist pipeline, a later analysis assigned CDR3 sequences along with most-parsimonious VDJ recombination scenarios. In a later analysis, each TCR beta chain was defined by its CDR3 amino acid sequence together with its V-gene family, and reads without a unique V-gene family were excluded. As a way to deal with suspected cross-contamination and a sequencing artifact, a later analysis dropped hundreds of nucleotide sequences that were highly shared and had low generation probability. In a later analysis, a clonal expansion index for each public chain was calculated from normalized within-repertoire ranks of inferred template counts. In a later analysis, generation probabilities were computed using a VDJ recombination model fitted to out-of-frame rearrangements, and the results were checked against IGoR. A later analysis scored TCR-TCR, TCR-HLA and TCR-CMV co-occurrence with hypergeometric tests, applying a repertoire-size bias correction to TCR pairs. In a later analysis, false discovery rates were estimated by permuting HLA or CMV assignments 20 times. In a later analysis, co-occurring TCRs were grouped with DBSCAN, and TCRdist sequence similarity was added when clustering was performed within HLA-allele-positive subsets. Repertoires with fewer than 30,000 or more than 120,000 public chains were left out of co-occurrence clustering, as were several repertoires with anomalous nucleotide sharing. The source is immuneACCESS, and TCRdb retained only in-frame sequences with V and J called. Part of the clones is not carried over; for the studies checked, unresolved V genes explain less than half of this, and the remainder is unexplained. That table gives V, J and clone size, and the DNA gave D and trimming. The sample table records about 200,000 clones; over 75% of these occur just once. Of the sample, approximately 2.1% falls within the top ten clones.

A remark on this clone: Its recognized antigen is unknown. No much larger clone exists at a distance of one base, and base qualities are not known.

CDR1 and CDR2, looked up from the germline V gene, are SQVTM and ANQGSEA. The CDR3, from cysteine to phenylalanine, totals 13 residues. Of all the DNA, just the CDR3 is kept, 39 bases in frame from base 1. V and J are trimmed by 3 bases and 6 bases, and the gene matches miss 6 bases of the junction. This clonotype originated in a woman in her forties or fifties in good health and CMV-seronegative. Sequenced sample: PBMCs. The V gene is TRBV29-1 and the J gene is TRBJ1-2, and 8 bases in between align with TRBD1. The CDR3 region reads CSVDAGTGDGYTF. DNA sequence: TGCAGCGTTGATGCCGGGACAGGAGATGGCTACACCTTC.